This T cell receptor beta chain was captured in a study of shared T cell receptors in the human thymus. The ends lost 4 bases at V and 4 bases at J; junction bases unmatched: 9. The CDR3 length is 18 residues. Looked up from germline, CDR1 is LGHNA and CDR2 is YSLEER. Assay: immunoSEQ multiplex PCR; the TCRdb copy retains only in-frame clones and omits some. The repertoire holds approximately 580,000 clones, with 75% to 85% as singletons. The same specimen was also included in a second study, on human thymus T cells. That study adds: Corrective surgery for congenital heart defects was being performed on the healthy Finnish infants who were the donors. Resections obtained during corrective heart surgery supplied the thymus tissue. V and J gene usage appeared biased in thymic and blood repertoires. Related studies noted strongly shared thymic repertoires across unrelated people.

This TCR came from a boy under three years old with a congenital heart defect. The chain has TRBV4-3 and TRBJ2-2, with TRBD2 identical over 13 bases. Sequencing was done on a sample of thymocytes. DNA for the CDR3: TGCGCCAGCAGCCCAAACGGAACTAGCGGGAGGGTCACCGGGGAGCTGTTTTTT. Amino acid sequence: CASSPNGTSGRVTGELFF.